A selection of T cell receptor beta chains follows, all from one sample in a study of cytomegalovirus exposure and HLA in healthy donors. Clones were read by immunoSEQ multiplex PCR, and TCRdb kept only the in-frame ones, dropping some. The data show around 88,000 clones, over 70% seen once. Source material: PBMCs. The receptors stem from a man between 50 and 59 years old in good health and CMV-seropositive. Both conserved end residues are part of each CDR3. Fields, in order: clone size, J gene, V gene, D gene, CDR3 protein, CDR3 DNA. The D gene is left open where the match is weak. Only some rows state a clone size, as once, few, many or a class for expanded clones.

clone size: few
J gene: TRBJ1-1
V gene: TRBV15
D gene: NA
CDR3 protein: CATEKGKPDTEAFF
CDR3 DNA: TGTGCCACCGAGAAGGGGAAACCTGACACTGAAGCTTTCTTT

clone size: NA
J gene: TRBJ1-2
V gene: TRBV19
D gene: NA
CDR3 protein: CASSIPGVLEYGYPF
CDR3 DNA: TGTGCCAGTAGTATCCCAGGGGTTTTGGAATATGGCTACCCCTTC

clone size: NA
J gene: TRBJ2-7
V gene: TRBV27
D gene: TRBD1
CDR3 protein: CASSFLGQAYEQYF
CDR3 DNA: TGTGCCAGCAGTTTCCTGGGACAGGCCTACGAGCAGTACTTC

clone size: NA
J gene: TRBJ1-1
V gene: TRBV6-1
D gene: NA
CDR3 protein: CASSDSAAGGEAFF
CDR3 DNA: TGTGCCAGCAGTGATTCGGCGGCTGGGGGGGAAGCTTTCTTT

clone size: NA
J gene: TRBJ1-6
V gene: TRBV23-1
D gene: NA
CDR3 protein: CASSQRRARNSPLHF
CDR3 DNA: TGCGCCAGCAGTCAAAGGAGGGCCAGGAATTCACCCCTCCACTTT

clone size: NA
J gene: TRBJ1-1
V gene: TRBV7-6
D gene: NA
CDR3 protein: CASSFNDLNTEAFF
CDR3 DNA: TGTGCCAGCAGCTTTAACGACTTGAACACTGAAGCTTTCTTT

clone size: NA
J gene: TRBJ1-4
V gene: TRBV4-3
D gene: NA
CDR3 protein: CASSQGSGAEEKLFF
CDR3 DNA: TGCGCCAGCAGCCAAGGGTCAGGGGCAGAGGAAAAACTGTTTTTT

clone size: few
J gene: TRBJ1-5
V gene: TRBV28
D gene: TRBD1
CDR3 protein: CASSFQGAYQPQHF
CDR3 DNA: TGTGCCAGCAGTTTCCAGGGGGCGTATCAGCCCCAGCATTTT

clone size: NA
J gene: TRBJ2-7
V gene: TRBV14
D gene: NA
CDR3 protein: CASSQGGLVEQYF
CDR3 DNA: TGTGCCAGCAGCCAAGGAGGCCTTGTCGAGCAGTACTTC

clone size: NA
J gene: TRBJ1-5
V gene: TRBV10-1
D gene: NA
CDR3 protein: CASSEESENSNQPQHF
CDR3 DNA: TGCGCCAGCAGTGAAGAGTCCGAAAATAGCAATCAGCCCCAGCATTTT

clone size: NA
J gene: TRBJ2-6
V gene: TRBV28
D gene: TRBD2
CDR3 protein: CASSSPRIGIAGEGSGANVLTF
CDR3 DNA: TGTGCCAGCAGTTCCCCCCGGATAGGGATAGCGGGGGAGGGCTCTGGGGCCAACGTCCTGACTTTC

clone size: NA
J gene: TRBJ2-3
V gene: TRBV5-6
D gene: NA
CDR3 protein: CASSLGPGNSDTQYF
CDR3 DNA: TGTGCCAGCAGCTTGGGACCGGGGAACTCGGATACGCAGTATTTT

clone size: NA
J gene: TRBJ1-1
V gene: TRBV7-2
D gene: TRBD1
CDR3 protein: CASSRDRENTEAFF
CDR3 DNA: TGTGCCAGCAGCCGAGACAGGGAGAACACTGAAGCTTTCTTT

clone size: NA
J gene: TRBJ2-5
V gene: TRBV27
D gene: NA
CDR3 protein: CASSLSGLFQETQYF
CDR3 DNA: TGTGCCAGCAGTTTATCTGGTCTATTCCAAGAGACCCAGTACTTC

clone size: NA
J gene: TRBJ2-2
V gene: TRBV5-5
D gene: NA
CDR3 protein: CASSLDILYTGELFF
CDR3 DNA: TGTGCCAGCAGCTTGGATATCCTCTACACCGGGGAGCTGTTTTTT

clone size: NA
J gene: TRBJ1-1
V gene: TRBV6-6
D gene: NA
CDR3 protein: CASSYSDTQEKAFF
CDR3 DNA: TGTGCCAGCAGTTACTCGGACACACAGGAGAAAGCTTTCTTT

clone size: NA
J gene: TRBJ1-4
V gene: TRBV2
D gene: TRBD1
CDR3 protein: CASSGGDPGGKLFF
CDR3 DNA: TGTGCCAGCAGTGGGGGGGACCCAGGGGGGAAACTGTTTTTT

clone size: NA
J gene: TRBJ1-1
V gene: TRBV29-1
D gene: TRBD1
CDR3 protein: CSVGPGTGRGNTEAFF
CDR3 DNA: TGCAGCGTTGGCCCCGGGACAGGGAGGGGGAACACTGAAGCTTTCTTT

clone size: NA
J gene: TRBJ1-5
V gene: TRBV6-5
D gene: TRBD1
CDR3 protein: CASSWTGALNQPQHF
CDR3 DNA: TGTGCCAGCAGTTGGACAGGAGCCCTTAATCAGCCCCAGCATTTT

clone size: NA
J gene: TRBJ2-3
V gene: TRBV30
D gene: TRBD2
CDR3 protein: CAWSLLAGGTDTQYF
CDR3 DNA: TGTGCCTGGAGTCTACTGGCGGGGGGGACAGATACGCAGTATTTT

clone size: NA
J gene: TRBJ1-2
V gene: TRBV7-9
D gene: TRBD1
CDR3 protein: CASSLETGRFYGYTF
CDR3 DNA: TGTGCCAGCAGCCTCGAGACAGGGAGATTCTATGGCTACACCTTC

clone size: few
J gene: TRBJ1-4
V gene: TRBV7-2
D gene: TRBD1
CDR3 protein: CASSLLTGGEKLFF
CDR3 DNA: TGTGCCAGCAGCCTCCTGACAGGGGGGGAAAAACTGTTTTTT

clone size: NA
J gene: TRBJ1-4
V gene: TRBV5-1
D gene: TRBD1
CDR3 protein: CASSAAVGGPATNEKLFF
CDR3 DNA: TGCGCCAGCAGCGCCGCCGTAGGGGGCCCGGCAACTAATGAAAAACTGTTTTTT

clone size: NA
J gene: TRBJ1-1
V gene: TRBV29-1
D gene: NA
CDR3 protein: CSVEPPQGTEAFF
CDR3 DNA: TGCAGCGTTGAACCCCCGCAGGGCACTGAAGCTTTCTTT

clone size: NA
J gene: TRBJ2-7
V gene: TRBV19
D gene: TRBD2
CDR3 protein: CASSDGWRGGREQYF
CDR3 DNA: TGTGCCAGTAGCGATGGATGGCGGGGGGGCCGCGAGCAGTACTTC

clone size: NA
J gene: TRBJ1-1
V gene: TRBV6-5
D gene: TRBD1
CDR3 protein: CASSRQGLNTEAFF
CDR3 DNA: TGTGCCAGCAGCAGACAGGGTTTGAACACTGAAGCTTTCTTT

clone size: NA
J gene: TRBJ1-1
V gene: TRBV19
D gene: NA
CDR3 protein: CASSMGGERITEAFF
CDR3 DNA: TGTGCCAGTAGTATGGGGGGAGAAAGAATCACTGAAGCTTTCTTT

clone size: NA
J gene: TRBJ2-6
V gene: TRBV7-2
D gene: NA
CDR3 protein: CASSPQLSGANVLTF
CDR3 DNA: TGTGCCAGCAGCCCCCAACTCTCTGGGGCCAACGTCCTGACTTTC

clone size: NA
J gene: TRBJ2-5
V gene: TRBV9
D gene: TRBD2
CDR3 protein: CASSVAGGNLETQYF
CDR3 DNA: TGTGCCAGCAGCGTAGCGGGGGGTAATCTGGAGACCCAGTACTTC

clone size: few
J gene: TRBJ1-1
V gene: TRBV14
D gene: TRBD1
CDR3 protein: CASSRRDRYTEAFF
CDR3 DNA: TGTGCCAGCAGCCGCCGGGACAGATACACTGAAGCTTTCTTT

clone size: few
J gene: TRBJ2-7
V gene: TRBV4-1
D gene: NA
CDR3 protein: CASSQARAGAGSYEQYF
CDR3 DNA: TGCGCCAGCAGCCAAGCGCGGGCGGGGGCAGGATCCTACGAGCAGTACTTC

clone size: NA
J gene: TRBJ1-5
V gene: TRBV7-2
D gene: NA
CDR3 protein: CASSLEGENQPQHF
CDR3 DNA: TGTGCCAGCAGCTTAGAGGGGGAGAATCAGCCCCAGCATTTT

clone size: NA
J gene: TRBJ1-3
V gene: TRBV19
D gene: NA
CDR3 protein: CASTLSGNTIYF
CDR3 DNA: TGTGCCAGTACCCTCTCTGGAAACACCATATATTTT

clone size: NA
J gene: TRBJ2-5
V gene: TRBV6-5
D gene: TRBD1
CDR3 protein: CASILRGQGQETQYF
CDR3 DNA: TGTGCCAGCATCCTACGGGGACAGGGCCAAGAGACCCAGTACTTC

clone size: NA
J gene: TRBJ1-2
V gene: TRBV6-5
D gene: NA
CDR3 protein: CASSYAAGIGGYTF
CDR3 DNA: TGTGCCAGCAGTTACGCGGCTGGTATCGGTGGCTACACCTTC

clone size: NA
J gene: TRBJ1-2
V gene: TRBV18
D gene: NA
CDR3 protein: CASSPPGNYGYTF
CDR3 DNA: TGTGCCAGCTCACCCCCCGGGAACTATGGCTACACCTTC

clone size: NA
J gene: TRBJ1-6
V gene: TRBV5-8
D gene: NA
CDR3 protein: CASSPPGVSYNSPLHF
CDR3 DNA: TGTGCCAGCAGCCCCCCGGGGGTCTCCTATAATTCACCCCTCCACTTT

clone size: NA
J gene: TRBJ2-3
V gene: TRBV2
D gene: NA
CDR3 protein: CASSEALPGNTQYF
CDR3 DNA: TGTGCCAGCAGTGAAGCGCTTCCGGGGAATACGCAGTATTTT

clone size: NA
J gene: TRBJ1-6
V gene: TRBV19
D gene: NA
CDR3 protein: CASGASTYSPLHF
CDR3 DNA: TGTGCCAGTGGGGCGTCTACCTATTCACCCCTCCACTTT

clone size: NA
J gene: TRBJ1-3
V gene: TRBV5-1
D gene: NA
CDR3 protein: CASSLADRNTIYF
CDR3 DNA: TGCGCCAGCAGCTTGGCCGACAGAAACACCATATATTTT

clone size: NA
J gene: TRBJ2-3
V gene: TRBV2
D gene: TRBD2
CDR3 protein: CASSDRGGFSTDTQYF
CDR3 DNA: TGTGCCAGCAGTGATCGCGGGGGGTTTAGCACAGATACGCAGTATTTT

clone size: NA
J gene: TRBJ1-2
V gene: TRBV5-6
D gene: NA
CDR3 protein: CASSLPLDGVGYTF
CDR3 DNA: TGTGCCAGCAGCTTACCTTTAGATGGAGTCGGCTACACCTTC

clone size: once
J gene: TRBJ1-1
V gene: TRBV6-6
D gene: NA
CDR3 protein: CASSYSVTSPQAFF
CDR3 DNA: TGTGCCAGCAGTTACTCTGTAACGTCACCCCAGGCTTTCTTT

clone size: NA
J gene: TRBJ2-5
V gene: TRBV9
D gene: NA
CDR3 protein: CASSVGARDQETQYF
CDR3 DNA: TGTGCCAGCAGCGTGGGGGCGCGCGATCAAGAGACCCAGTACTTC

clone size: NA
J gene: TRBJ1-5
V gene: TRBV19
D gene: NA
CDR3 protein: CASTQTGNQPQHF
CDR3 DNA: TGTGCCAGTACCCAAACAGGGAATCAGCCCCAGCATTTT

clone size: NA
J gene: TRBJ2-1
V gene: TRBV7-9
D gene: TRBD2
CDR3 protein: CASSPRVSLAGGSYNEQFF
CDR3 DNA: TGTGCCAGCAGCCCCCGGGTATCCTTAGCGGGGGGTTCCTACAATGAGCAGTTCTTC

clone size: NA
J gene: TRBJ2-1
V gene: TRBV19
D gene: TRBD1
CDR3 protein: CASSTGTGRVYNEQFF
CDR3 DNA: TGTGCCAGTAGTACAGGGACAGGGAGGGTCTACAATGAGCAGTTCTTC

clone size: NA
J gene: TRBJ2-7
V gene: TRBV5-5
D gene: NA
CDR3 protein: CASSLSHRPREGPRPYEQYF
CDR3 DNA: TGTGCCAGCAGCTTGTCCCATCGGCCACGGGAAGGACCCCGTCCCTACGAGCAGTACTTC

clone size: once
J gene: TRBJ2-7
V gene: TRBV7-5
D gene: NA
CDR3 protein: CARSLETSGGVTHEQYF
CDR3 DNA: TGTGCCAGAAGCTTAGAAACTAGCGGGGGGGTTACCCACGAGCAGTACTTC

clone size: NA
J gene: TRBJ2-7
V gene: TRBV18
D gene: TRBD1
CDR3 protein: CASSPRQGTYEQYF
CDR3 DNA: TGTGCCAGCTCACCTAGACAGGGGACGTACGAGCAGTACTTC

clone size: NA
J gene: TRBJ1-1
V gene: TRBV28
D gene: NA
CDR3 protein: CASSFGGRTQNTEAFF
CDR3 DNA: TGTGCCAGCAGTTTTGGAGGGAGGACGCAGAACACTGAAGCTTTCTTT

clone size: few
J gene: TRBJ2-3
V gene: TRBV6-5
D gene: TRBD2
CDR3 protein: CASRGLAQDTQYF
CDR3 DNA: TGTGCCAGCAGGGGACTAGCGCAAGATACGCAGTATTTT

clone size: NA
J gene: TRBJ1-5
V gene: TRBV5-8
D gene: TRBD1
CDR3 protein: CASSEARTGAIRQPQHF
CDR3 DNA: TGTGCCAGCAGCGAAGCCCGGACAGGGGCGATTCGTCAGCCCCAGCATTTT

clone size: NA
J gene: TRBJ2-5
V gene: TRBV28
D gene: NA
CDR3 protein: CASRGGDTRGETQYF
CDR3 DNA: TGTGCCAGCAGGGGGGGGGACACAAGGGGAGAGACCCAGTACTTC

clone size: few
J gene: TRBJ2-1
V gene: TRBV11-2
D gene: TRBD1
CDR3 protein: CASSSDRGGEQFF
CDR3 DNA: TGTGCCAGCAGCTCCGACAGGGGCGGTGAGCAGTTCTTC

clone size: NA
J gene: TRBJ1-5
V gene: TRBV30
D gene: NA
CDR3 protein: CAWSVPTGYSNQPQHF
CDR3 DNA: TGTGCCTGGAGTGTACCCACGGGTTATAGCAATCAGCCCCAGCATTTT

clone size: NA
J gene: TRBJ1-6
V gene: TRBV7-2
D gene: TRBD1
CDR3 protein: CASSAEGQGARGSPLNF
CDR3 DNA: TGTGCCAGCAGCGCGGAGGGCCAGGGGGCGAGAGGTTCACCCCTCAACTTT

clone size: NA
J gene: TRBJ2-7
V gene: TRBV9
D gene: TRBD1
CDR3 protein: CASSVRGLGTGGEQYF
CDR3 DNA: TGTGCCAGCAGCGTAAGAGGTCTTGGGACAGGCGGCGAGCAGTACTTC

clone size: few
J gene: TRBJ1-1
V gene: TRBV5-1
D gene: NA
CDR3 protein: CASGATGPTEAFF
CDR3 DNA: TGCGCCAGCGGGGCTACAGGACCCACTGAAGCTTTCTTT

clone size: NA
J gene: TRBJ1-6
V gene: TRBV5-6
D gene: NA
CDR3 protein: CASSFADLGGNSPLNF
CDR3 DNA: TGTGCCAGCAGCTTCGCAGACCTAGGGGGTAATTCACCCCTCAACTTT